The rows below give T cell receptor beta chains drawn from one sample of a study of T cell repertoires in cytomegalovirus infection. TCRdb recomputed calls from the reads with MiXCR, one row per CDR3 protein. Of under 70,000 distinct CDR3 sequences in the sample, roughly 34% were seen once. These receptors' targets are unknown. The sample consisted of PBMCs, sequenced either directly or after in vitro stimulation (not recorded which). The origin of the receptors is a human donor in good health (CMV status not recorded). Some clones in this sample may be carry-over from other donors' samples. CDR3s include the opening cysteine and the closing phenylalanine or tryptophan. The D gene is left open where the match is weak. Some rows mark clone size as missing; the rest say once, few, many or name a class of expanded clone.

DNA: TGTGCCAGCAGCGCAGCAGGGGGCACATTCACCGGGGAGCTGTTTTTT
CDR3: CASSAAGGTFTGELFF
D: TRBD1
size: NA
V: TRBV7-2
J: TRBJ2-2

DNA: TGCAGTGCAAGACAGGGGGTCAAGACCCAGTACTTC
CDR3: CSARQGVKTQYF
D: TRBD1
size: few
V: TRBV20-1
J: TRBJ2-5

DNA: TGTGCCAGCATGAGGGAGGCAGATACGCAGTATTTT
CDR3: CASMREADTQYF
D: NA
size: few
V: TRBV6-6
J: TRBJ2-3

DNA: TGTGCCAGCCTTCTGGGGACGAGGAGGCAAGAGACCCAGTACTTC
CDR3: CASLLGTRRQETQYF
D: NA
size: NA
V: TRBV5-4
J: TRBJ2-5

DNA: TGTGCCAGCAGTCTATCCCCTACCTACGAGCAGTACTTC
CDR3: CASSLSPTYEQYF
D: NA
size: NA
V: TRBV6-6
J: TRBJ2-7

DNA: TGTGCCACTGCGGACAGAGGCGATTCTGAAGCTTTCTTT
CDR3: CATADRGDSEAFF
D: NA
size: many
V: TRBV19
J: TRBJ1-1

DNA: TGCAGTGCTTCTAAGACAGGTGGAAACAATGAGCAGTTCTTC
CDR3: CSASKTGGNNEQFF
D: NA
size: NA
V: TRBV20-1
J: TRBJ2-1

DNA: TGTGCCAGCAGTGTTGGGGCGCCCTACAATGAGCAGTTCTTC
CDR3: CASSVGAPYNEQFF
D: NA
size: NA
V: TRBV12-3/TRBV12-4
J: TRBJ2-1

DNA: TGTGCCAGCAGCTCACCCCGAGAATCTAATGAAAAACTGTTTTTT
CDR3: CASSSPRESNEKLFF
D: NA
size: few
V: TRBV5-5
J: TRBJ1-4

DNA: TGTGCCAGCAGCTTAGGATCCGGAGTCCGGGAGTCCTTC
CDR3: CASSLGSGVRESF
D: NA
size: few
V: TRBV11-2
J: TRBJ1-2

DNA: TGCAGTGCTAGAGAAGGCAGTCATAACTATGGCTACACCTTC
CDR3: CSAREGSHNYGYTF
D: NA
size: few
V: TRBV20-1
J: TRBJ1-2

DNA: TGTGCCAGCAGCGAGACAGTTCTAAGGGACGAGCAGTACTTC
CDR3: CASSETVLRDEQYF
D: NA
size: NA
V: TRBV7-9
J: TRBJ2-7

DNA: TGTGCCAGCGCTCAGGATGAGGCCCCGTACGAGCAGTACTTC
CDR3: CASAQDEAPYEQYF
D: NA
size: NA
V: TRBV2
J: TRBJ2-7

DNA: TGTGCCAGCAGTTACGGCGGGACTTACGAGCAGTACTTC
CDR3: CASSYGGTYEQYF
D: NA
size: NA
V: TRBV6-2/TRBV6-3
J: TRBJ2-7

DNA: TGCAGCGTTAATGGGAGGGGGCAGGGGGCGGGTGAGCAGTTCTTC
CDR3: CSVNGRGQGAGEQFF
D: NA
size: NA
V: TRBV29-1
J: TRBJ2-1

DNA: TGTGCCAGCAGTATGACAGGGGGGTACTATGGCTACACCTTC
CDR3: CASSMTGGYYGYTF
D: TRBD1
size: NA
V: TRBV27
J: TRBJ1-2

DNA: TGTGCCAGCAGCTTAGAGAGGGAAGGACTAGCCGGACAGTTCTTC
CDR3: CASSLEREGLAGQFF
D: TRBD2
size: NA
V: TRBV7-2
J: TRBJ2-1

DNA: TGTGCCAGTAGTATTGGTGACAGGGGACTCTATGGCTACACCTTC
CDR3: CASSIGDRGLYGYTF
D: TRBD1
size: few
V: TRBV19
J: TRBJ1-2

DNA: TGTGCCAGCAGCTTAGCTTCGGGGCAAGAGACCCAGTACTTC
CDR3: CASSLASGQETQYF
D: NA
size: many
V: TRBV7-2
J: TRBJ2-5

DNA: TGTGCCAGCAGTTCGACGGGTCTTTTGGGAAACATTCAGTACTTC
CDR3: CASSSTGLLGNIQYF
D: NA
size: NA
V: TRBV12-3/TRBV12-4
J: TRBJ2-4

DNA: TGTGCCAGCAGTTACCCCCCGGGCTTAGCTGCGACCTACGAGCAGTACTTC
CDR3: CASSYPPGLAATYEQYF
D: NA
size: NA
V: TRBV6-2/TRBV6-3
J: TRBJ2-7

DNA: TGTGCCAGCAGCGGGGACTTCCAAGAGACCCAGTACTTC
CDR3: CASSGDFQETQYF
D: NA
size: few
V: TRBV6-2/TRBV6-3
J: TRBJ2-5

DNA: TGTGCTAGTGGTTTGGTACTTTGGGCGGGAGGACTCGTCAATGAGCAGTTCTTC
CDR3: CASGLVLWAGGLVNEQFF
D: TRBD2
size: once
V: TRBV12-5
J: TRBJ2-1

DNA: TGTGCCAGCAGTTTATTCTTGAGTAGCGGGGGGGCCTTGGACTACGAGCAGTACTTC
CDR3: CASSLFLSSGGALDYEQYF
D: TRBD2
size: few
V: TRBV28
J: TRBJ2-7

DNA: TGTGCCAGCACCCTCCCCCCCCCGCGGCCGGCTGAAGCTTTCTTT
CDR3: CASTLPPPRPAEAFF
D: NA
size: NA
V: TRBV28
J: TRBJ1-1

DNA: TGTGCCAGCAGCTTGGGAGTCATAAACGAGAACTATGGCTACACCTTC
CDR3: CASSLGVINENYGYTF
D: NA
size: once
V: TRBV5-6
J: TRBJ1-2

DNA: TGTGCCAGCAGCCCCCTACTAGCGGGCCTCTCCTACGAGCAGTACTTC
CDR3: CASSPLLAGLSYEQYF
D: TRBD2
size: many
V: TRBV7-2
J: TRBJ2-7

DNA: TGTGCCAGCAGCGCCAACAGGGATCAGCCCCAGCATTTT
CDR3: CASSANRDQPQHF
D: NA
size: few
V: TRBV11-1
J: TRBJ1-5

DNA: TGTGCCAGCTTAGGGCGGGGAGACGCTGAAGCTTTCTTT
CDR3: CASLGRGDAEAFF
D: NA
size: NA
V: TRBV6-5
J: TRBJ1-1

DNA: TGTGCCAGCAGTCCAAGTGAAAATCAGCCCCAGCATTTT
CDR3: CASSPSENQPQHF
D: NA
size: many
V: TRBV7-8
J: TRBJ1-5

DNA: TGTGCCATCAGTGAGGGGGCGAGGGAGACCCAGTACTTC
CDR3: CAISEGARETQYF
D: NA
size: NA
V: TRBV10-3
J: TRBJ2-5

DNA: TGTGCCAGCAGCTTGATGGGCGCCGGGACTAGAGGGAGGATAAGGTTCTTC
CDR3: CASSLMGAGTRGRIRFF
D: TRBD2
size: once
V: TRBV7-9
J: TRBJ2-1

DNA: TGTGCCATCAGTGGCGACGGGACAGTCAATCAAGAGACCCAGTACTTC
CDR3: CAISGDGTVNQETQYF
D: TRBD1
size: few
V: TRBV10-3
J: TRBJ2-5

DNA: TGTGCCAGCAGTGAAGTTCAGGTTAATGAAAAACTGTTTTTT
CDR3: CASSEVQVNEKLFF
D: NA
size: few
V: TRBV2
J: TRBJ1-4

DNA: TGCGCCAGCAGCCAAGTAGCGATAAAGGGACTAGCGGGAGGAAACCGCCAAGAGACCCAGTACTTC
CDR3: CASSQVAIKGLAGGNRQETQYF
D: TRBD2
size: NA
V: TRBV23-1
J: TRBJ2-5

DNA: TGTGCCAGCAGTTTCGGGGGTAGCGAGCAGTACTTC
CDR3: CASSFGGSEQYF
D: NA
size: NA
V: TRBV28
J: TRBJ2-7

DNA: TGTGCCAGTAGCACCGGAATGAACACTGAAGCTTTCTTT
CDR3: CASSTGMNTEAFF
D: NA
size: NA
V: TRBV19
J: TRBJ1-1

DNA: TGTGCCAGCCTACCGGCGGGATTTGGGTACGAGCAGTACTTC
CDR3: CASLPAGFGYEQYF
D: NA
size: once
V: TRBV28
J: TRBJ2-7

DNA: TGTGCCAGCAGCACCTGGACAGGGGCCCTTTATAATTCACCCCTCCACTTT
CDR3: CASSTWTGALYNSPLHF
D: TRBD1
size: few
V: TRBV7-2
J: TRBJ1-6

DNA: TGCAGTGCTAGCCCCACTTCCGGGCAGCCCCAGCATTTT
CDR3: CSASPTSGQPQHF
D: NA
size: NA
V: TRBV20-1
J: TRBJ1-5

DNA: TGTGCCAGCAGCTTAGGAGTGGTATCTGGGGCCAACGTCCTGACTTTC
CDR3: CASSLGVVSGANVLTF
D: NA
size: many
V: TRBV7-2
J: TRBJ2-6

DNA: TGTGCCAGCAGTTACCGTCCGGATTCGAACACTGAAGCTTTCTTT
CDR3: CASSYRPDSNTEAFF
D: NA
size: once
V: TRBV6-6
J: TRBJ1-1

DNA: TGTGCCAGCAGCTCACCGGGACAGATTAATGAAAAACTGTTTTTT
CDR3: CASSSPGQINEKLFF
D: TRBD1
size: NA
V: TRBV7-8
J: TRBJ1-4

DNA: TGTGCCAGCAGTTACGTGGATACGCAGTATTTT
CDR3: CASSYVDTQYF
D: NA
size: NA
V: TRBV6-2/TRBV6-3
J: TRBJ2-3

DNA: TGTGCCAGCAGAAGGCTAATTAGCGGGGAGCTGTTTTTT
CDR3: CASRRLISGELFF
D: NA
size: NA
V: TRBV7-2
J: TRBJ2-2

DNA: TGCGCCAGCAGCTTCGGGGGTGCCGGGACCGGGGAGCTGTTTTTT
CDR3: CASSFGGAGTGELFF
D: NA
size: NA
V: TRBV5-1
J: TRBJ2-2